Following are 23 T cell receptor beta chains from one sample sequenced in a study of vaccination and CD4 T cells after COVID-19. The treatment here: roughly 11-day PBMC culture with coronavirus spike peptide pools or control peptides (ViraFEST assay). Harvesting of the unexposed donor's CD4+ T cells predated the COVID-19 pandemic (2011-2018). Cultured CD4+ T-cell DNA underwent Oncomine TCR Beta short-read sequencing. TCRdb analysed the PCR reads with MiXCR anew, one entry per CDR3 protein. The repertoire holds around 6,300 distinct CDR3 sequences, with about 70% as singletons. The antigens of these receptors remain unknown. Specimen: CD4+ T cells from blood, cultured in vitro. The receptors stem from a human donor in good health.

For this clonotype: Compared with germline, one end of the junction differs, possibly owing to a read error. The chain joins TRBV7-2 to TRBJ1-2; D not resolved. The CDR3 is 15 amino acids. CDR1 SGHTA and CDR2 FQGNSA come from the germline V gene. CDR3: CASSQLRVATYGYTF. The CDR3 DNA reads TGCGCCAGCAGCCAACTGAGAGTGGCCACCTATGGCTACACCTTC.

The V gene is TRBV20-1, the J gene TRBJ1-5, with 9 bases matching TRBD1. Germline CDR1 reads DFQATT; CDR2 reads SNEGSKA (reference sequence). The CDR3 extends over 11 amino acids. J gave up 14 bases and V 1 base, and 3 bases lay outside the gene matches. CDR3 residues: CSARGRDREHF. CDR3 in DNA: TGCAGTGCTAGAGGCCGGGACAGGGAGCATTTT.

The V and J genes are TRBV7-7 and TRBJ2-2; D remains unclear. CDR3 length: 14 residues. Trimming took 5 bases from V and 0 from J, leaving 7 bases between them. CDR1 is SSHAT and CDR2 is FNYEAQ in the germline V gene (reference sequence). CDR3 DNA: TGTGCCAGCAGCCGCACGACGAACACCGGGGAGCTGTTTTTT. Residues: CASSRTTNTGELFF.

The rearrangement uses TRBV20-1 and TRBJ1-1, with D unclear. The length of the CDR3 is 10 residues. Germline CDR1 and CDR2: DFQATT and SNEGSKA (reference sequence). As DNA, the CDR3 is TGCAGAGTACGGAACACTGAAGCTTTCTTT. Its protein product is CRVRNTEAFF.

This rearrangement joins TRBV15 to TRBJ1-4; D is uncertain. This CDR3 region has 13 residues. Trimming pared 5 bases from V and 8 bases from J, leaving 12 bases between. Per germline, CDR1 LNHNV and CDR2 YYDKDF (reference sequence). CDR3 in amino acids: CATSRRSGEKLFF. The CDR3 DNA reads TGTGCCACCAGCCGGAGATCGGGAGAAAAACTGTTTTTT.

The chain joins TRBV15 to TRBJ1-3, with D perhaps TRBD1 (5 bases). Looked up from germline, CDR1 is LNHNV and CDR2 is YYDKDF (reference sequence). V dropped 7 bases and J dropped 5 bases, with 15 bases sitting between them. The CDR3 sequence is 14 residues long. CDR3: CATTAGEGRNTIYF. CDR3 DNA sequence: TGTGCCACCACGGCGGGGGAAGGGAGAAACACCATATATTTT. The full variable domain, in which reference TRBV15 and TRBJ1-3 provide the parts outside the CDR3, is DAMVIQNPRYQVTQFGKPVTLSCSQTLNHNVMYWYQQKSSQAPKLLFHYYDKDFNNEADTPDNFQSRRPNTSFCFLDIRSPGLGDTAMYLCATTAGEGRNTIYFGEGSWLTVV.

The chain employs TRBV6-4 and TRBJ1-1, with 10 bases lining up with TRBD1. With 6 bases clipped from V and 5 bases from J, the junction kept 6 bases outside the gene matches. In germline, CDR1 is MRHNA, CDR2 SNTAGT. This CDR3 contains 14 residues. This chain's CDR3 is CASSGDRGDTEAFF. Written as DNA, the CDR3 is TGTGCCAGCAGCGGGGACAGGGGCGATACTGAAGCTTTCTTT.

The chain is built from TRBV10-3 and TRBJ2-3; no clear D. V lost 0 bases and J 6 bases, leaving 13 bases between the germline ends. CDR1 is ENHRY and CDR2 is SYGVKD in the germline V gene. The CDR3 runs to 15 residues. The CDR3 DNA reads as TGTGCCATCAGTGAGTCTGGTTCAGAGGTCGATACGCAGTATTTT. Protein: CAISESGSEVDTQYF.

This chain connects TRBV6-5 to TRBJ1-2; TRBD1 matches 9 bases. Germline assignment: CDR1 MNHEY and CDR2 SVGAGI. Trimming cost V 2 bases and J 5 bases; bases outside gene matches: 3. There are 14 residues in the CDR3. The CDR3 nucleotides read TGTGCCAGCAGTTACACAGGGGGCCGATATGGCTACACCTTC. This translates into CASSYTGGRYGYTF.

The rearrangement links TRBV7-2 to TRBJ1-1; no reliable D call. The germline V gene has CDR1 SGHTA and CDR2 FQGNSA. The V end was cut by 6 bases, the J end by 0 bases, with 11 bases between. The CDR3 has 14 residues. The CDR3 sequence is CASRFRQMNTEAFF. CDR3 nucleotide sequence: TGTGCCAGCAGGTTTCGACAAATGAACACTGAAGCTTTCTTT.

This chain joins TRBV7-9 and TRBJ1-6, with a possible D match to TRBD1 (6 bases). V dropped 0 bases and J dropped 8 bases, with 20 bases sitting between them. This CDR3 is built from 18 residues. CDR1 and CDR2 from the germline V gene are SEHNR and FQNEAQ (reference sequence). The CDR3 bases are TGTGCCAGCAGCTTAGCGGACTGGGGGGCTAGGGGTTATTCACCCCTCCACTTT. Its translation: CASSLADWGARGYSPLHF.

The J gene is TRBJ1-6, the V gene TRBV4-2; D unresolved. The CDR3 length is 17 residues. Trimming pared 0 bases from V and 10 bases from J, leaving 19 bases between. Germline loops: CDR1 LGHNA, CDR2 YNFKEQ. CDR3 in amino acids: CASSQDKGFDLGSPLHF. The CDR3 DNA is TGTGCCAGCAGCCAAGATAAGGGATTTGACCTAGGGTCACCCCTCCACTTT.

The V gene is TRBV20-1, the J gene TRBJ1-1, with TRBD1 as a possible D gene (6 bases). This CDR3 is built from 12 residues. Germline-derived CDR1 and CDR2 are DFQATT and SNEGSKA (reference sequence). V was shortened by 6 bases and J by 5 bases, with 13 bases between the two germline ends. CDR3 in DNA: TGCAGTGCGAATAAAGGGGGTACTGAAGCTTTCTTT. Encoded protein: CSANKGGTEAFF.

The chain carries TRBV19 and TRBJ1-5; the D is unclear. V dropped 3 bases and J dropped 1 base, with 10 bases sitting between them. This CDR3 has 15 amino acids. Germline CDR1 reads LNHDA; CDR2 reads SQIVND (reference sequence). In DNA, the CDR3 is TGTGCCAGTAGTATGTTTTATGAGAGCAATCAGCCCCAGCATTTT. This translates into CASSMFYESNQPQHF.

The chain has TRBV6-5 and TRBJ2-2, with 8 bases that match TRBD2. The junction had 6 bases not matched to a gene; V was cut back by 0 bases and J by 6 bases. The CDR3 is made up of 16 amino acids. Germline V gene data show CDR1 as MNHEY and CDR2 as SVGAGI. Here the CDR3 DNA reads TGTGCCAGCAGTTACTCGATCAGCGGGAGTTCCGGGGAGCTGTTTTTT. Translated, it gives CASSYSISGSSGELFF.

This clonotype has only a few counts. The CDR3 protein is CASSPRGGRNQPQHF. CDR3 DNA: TGTGCCAGTAGTCCCCGGGGGGGGCGCAATCAGCCCCAGCATTTT. The chain joins TRBV19 to TRBJ1-5; D is possibly TRBD1 (6 bases). V was trimmed by 5 bases and J by 2 bases, leaving 13 bases between them. In germline, CDR1 is LNHDA, CDR2 SQIVND (reference sequence). There are 15 residues in the CDR3.

The gene calls are TRBV6-5 and TRBJ2-5; no firm D call. Germline lookup yields CDR1 MNHEY and CDR2 SVGAGI. The CDR3 totals 14 residues. V was clipped by 4 bases and J by 6 bases, with 15 bases between them. CDR3 coding DNA: TGTGCCAGCAGTTTGGAAGGGCAGGCGAAGACCCAGTACTTC. It is translated as CASSLEGQAKTQYF.

The chain joins TRBV27 to TRBJ2-2; 7 bases align to TRBD2. Germline V gene sequence: CDR1 MNHEY, CDR2 SMNVEV (reference sequence). This CDR3 contains 18 residues. V lost 0 bases to trimming and J lost 1 base; unmatched junction nucleotides: 8. CDR3 in DNA: TGTGCCAGCAGTTTATCTGTGGTGGCTAGCGGGAACACCGGGGAGCTGTTTTTT. This codes for CASSLSVVASGNTGELFF.

V gene TRBV20-1 combines with J gene TRBJ2-5; D may be TRBD1 or TRBD2 (5 bases each). The CDR3 extends over 13 amino acids. Trimming took off 1 base at V and 4 bases at J, with 10 bases between the two ends. Germline lookup yields CDR1 DFQATT and CDR2 SNEGSKA (reference sequence). The CDR3 coding sequence is TGCAGTGCTAGAGGGGGGTACGGAGAGACCCAGTACTTC. Its translation: CSARGGYGETQYF.

The chain combines TRBV5-1 with TRBJ1-6, with D possibly being TRBD1 (5 bases). The V gene lost 6 bases and the J gene lost 4 bases, with 8 bases spanning the gap. This CDR3 has 13 residues. Germline lookup yields CDR1 SGHRS and CDR2 YFSETQ. The CDR3 reads CASTWGYNSPLHF. The CDR3 region has the DNA TGCGCCAGCACCTGGGGGTATAATTCACCCCTCCACTTT.

This clonotype turned up a few times. CDR3 nucleotides: TGTGCCATTCCCCCGGCGGGTGCACCCCTCCACTTT. Encoded protein: CAIPPAGAPLHF. The chain recombines TRBV6-1 with TRBJ1-6; D unclear. Between the trimmed V and J ends, which lost 10 bases and 11 bases, there was a span of 15 bases. CDR1 MNHNS and CDR2 SASEGT come from the germline V gene. The CDR3 consists of 12 residues.

In its sample, this clonotype was seen a few times. V is TRBV6-2 or TRBV6-3 and J is TRBJ2-1, with TRBD1 matching 7 bases. The CDR3 is 13 amino acids. Germline V gene data show CDR1 as MNHEY and CDR2 as SVGEGT. Trimming took 4 bases from V and 8 from J; bases not matched to a gene: 5. This CDR3 is CASSFKQGHEQFF. In nucleotides, the CDR3 is TGTGCCAGCAGTTTCAAACAGGGGCATGAGCAGTTCTTC.

The J gene is TRBJ1-6, the V gene TRBV19; D unresolved. This CDR3 has 12 amino acids. Trimming pared 4 bases from V and 13 bases from J, leaving 11 bases between. Germline CDR1 LNHDA, CDR2 SQIVND (reference sequence). The CDR3 region is CASSTLSDPLHF. Written as DNA, the CDR3 is TGTGCCAGTAGTACCCTCTCGGATCCCCTCCACTTT. Full variable domain (remainder filled in from reference TRBV19 and TRBJ1-6): DGGITQSPKYLFRKEGQNVTLSCEQNLNHDAMYWYRQDPGQGLRLIYYSQIVNDFQKGDIAEGYSVSREKKESFPLTVTSAQKNPTAFYLCASSTLSDPLHFGNGTRLTVT.